This T cell receptor (beta chain) is drawn from a study of T cell responses to AZD1222 COVID-19 vaccine. General study results and limits: Repertoire samples came only from after the peak T cell response. Clonal diversity was possibly underestimated, and the donors were mostly white British, with more females. Unmutated variant regions are reportedly the target of nearly half of TCRs that are spike-specific. Dominant at 160-218 and 743-854, vaccine-associated CD4 TCRs also spanned spike.

In germline, CDR1 is SGHVS, CDR2 FQNEAQ. CDR3 size: 13 residues. Trimming stripped 5 bases from V and 5 bases from J, with 7 bases between. This table comes from immunoSEQ multiplex PCR, and its TCRdb copy is limited to in-frame clones, with some not included. The table has over 45,000 clones, 75% to 90% seen once. About this clone itself: What it binds is not known.

The chain recombines TRBV7-8 with TRBJ1-6; D remains ambiguous. Here the sequenced sample was peripheral blood, taken on day 0 of MenACWY control vaccination. The receptor was isolated from an adult in good health. DNA of the CDR3: TGTGCCAGCAGCCTTCGAAATAATTCACCCCTCCACTTT. Residues: CASSLRNNSPLHF.